One sample yielded the 31 T cell receptor beta chains listed below, sequenced in a study of blood T cells in healthy people across ages. A sample-barcoded 5' primer and a J-beta primer mix were used in a second PCR of roughly 7 to 12 cycles. MiXCR, applied by TCRdb to the 5' RACE reads, yields one record per CDR3 protein. Counted here are a few hundred thousand distinct CDR3 sequences, more than 45% occurring once; the ten biggest clones make up 51%. The sequencing sample was made of blood. Receptors originate from a man aged 55 to 70 in good health.

This clonotype has only a few counts. The rearrangement uses TRBV4-2 and TRBJ2-7; D is ambiguous. V was clipped by 0 bases and J by 1 base, with 10 bases between them. The CDR3 is 15 amino acids. Germline V gene sequence: CDR1 LGHNA, CDR2 YNFKEQ. The CDR3 protein is CASSQETAVSYEQYF. The CDR3 region has the DNA TGTGCCAGCAGCCAAGAAACGGCAGTGTCCTACGAGCAGTACTTC.

About this clonotype: A much larger clone lies a single base off, so this may be a read error. Written as DNA, the CDR3 is TGTGCCAGCAGTGAGGCCGGCTACACTGAGCAGTTCTTC. Amino acids: CASSEAGYTEQFF. The V and J genes are TRBV2 and TRBJ2-1, with D uncertain. There are 13 residues in the CDR3. Germline CDR1 SNHLY, CDR2 FYNNEI.

Only a few counts were recorded for this clonotype. The CDR3: CASKGLSDNEQFF. CDR3 coding DNA: TGCGCCAGCAAGGGTCTATCGGACAATGAGCAGTTCTTC. The J gene is TRBJ2-1, the V gene TRBV5-1; the D is unclear. CDR1 SGHRS and CDR2 YFSETQ come from the germline V gene. The CDR3 has 13 amino acids. V dropped 6 bases and J dropped 5 bases, with 12 bases sitting between them.

V gene TRBV10-3 combines with J gene TRBJ2-3; D remains unclear. CDR3 size: 13 residues. V was pared by 6 bases and J by 6 bases, with 13 bases between. Germline V gives CDR1 ENHRY, CDR2 SYGVKD. The chain's CDR3 is CAISSTVGDTQYF. The CDR3 coding sequence is TGTGCCATCAGCTCCACGGTAGGGGATACGCAGTATTTT.

V usage is TRBV3-1 and J usage is TRBJ2-5; possible D gene TRBD2, 5 bases. With 1 base removed from V and 5 bases from J, the gap between germline ends came to 8 bases. The CDR3 loop spans 13 amino acids. The germline V gene has CDR1 LGHDT and CDR2 YNNKEL (reference sequence). This CDR3 reads CASSQGPGETQYF. The CDR3 DNA sequence: TGTGCCAGCAGCCAAGGTCCGGGGGAGACCCAGTACTTC.

The J gene is TRBJ2-5, the V gene TRBV4-3, with a weak D call TRBD2 (5 bases). Germline V gene sequence: CDR1 LGHNA, CDR2 YSLEER. The CDR3 contains 14 residues. V was trimmed by 0 bases and J by 11 bases, leaving 16 bases between them. The DNA of the CDR3 is TGCGCCAGCAGCCAAGATCTTGTAGCGAGGGAGCAGTACTTC. Protein product: CASSQDLVAREQYF.

This chain uses TRBV28 with TRBJ1-2, with a tentative D call TRBD1 (6 bases). CDR1 is MDHEN and CDR2 is SYDVKM in the germline V gene. CDR3 size: 14 residues. V dropped 6 bases and J dropped 2 bases, with 13 bases sitting between them. CDR3 loop: CASSRGTGNYGYTF. DNA for the CDR3: TGTGCCAGCAGCCGGGGAACAGGGAACTATGGCTACACCTTC.

The rearrangement links TRBV29-1 to TRBJ2-1; tentative D call: TRBD1 (5 bases). CDR1 SQVTM and CDR2 ANQGSEA come from the germline V gene. Trimming stripped 3 bases from V and 5 bases from J, with 14 bases between. The CDR3 is made up of 14 amino acids. CDR3: CSVETGAIHNEQFF. The CDR3 DNA is TGCAGCGTTGAGACTGGGGCCATACACAATGAGCAGTTCTTC.

This clonotype has more than one count but fewer than ten. The V gene is TRBV27, the J gene TRBJ2-3, with D uncertain. V shed 4 bases and J shed 4 bases, with 3 bases lying between them. Germline loops: CDR1 MNHEY, CDR2 SMNVEV (reference sequence). This CDR3 has 11 amino acids. CDR3: CASSWSDTQYF. CDR3 sequence (DNA): TGTGCCAGCAGTTGGTCAGATACGCAGTATTTT.

V is TRBV12-3 or TRBV12-4 and J is TRBJ1-2; D is undetermined. CDR3 length: 13 residues. V was clipped by 7 bases and J by 5 bases, with 14 bases between them. This CDR3 is CASKMRAGYGYTF. The CDR3, as DNA: TGTGCCAGCAAAATGAGGGCCGGATATGGCTACACCTTC.

This clonotype was observed a few times. The genes are TRBV6-1 and TRBJ2-5; a weak D match, TRBD1 (6 bases). The J call may be wrong; the DNA end is better matched by TRBJ2-7. Germline V gene lookup returns CDR1 MNHNS and CDR2 SASEGT. The CDR3 length is 14 residues. The CDR3 region is CASTSDRGSYEQYF. CDR3 nucleotide sequence: TGTGCCAGCACTTCGGACAGAGGATCCTACGAGCAGTACTTC.

The chain uses TRBV4-2 and TRBJ1-1; unclear D gene. The CDR3 spans 14 residues. Germline lookup yields CDR1 LGHNA and CDR2 YNFKEQ. Trimming took 0 bases from V and 5 from J, leaving 10 bases between them. Here the CDR3 reads CASSQDRQMTEAFF. CDR3 DNA: TGTGCCAGCAGCCAAGATCGCCAGATGACTGAAGCTTTCTTT.

The chain joins TRBV7-2 to TRBJ2-1, with 8 bases identical to TRBD2. V trimming: 4 bases; J trimming: 3 bases; junction bases outside the gene matches: 8. CDR1 and CDR2 (germline): SGHTA, FQGNSA. The CDR3 covers 16 residues. Written as DNA, the CDR3 is TGTGCCAGCAGCTCCCAAGGGACTAGGCGCTACAATGAGCAGTTCTTC. Its translation is CASSSQGTRRYNEQFF.

The chain carries TRBV7-2 and TRBJ2-3; 10 bases match TRBD2. The junction had 2 bases not matched to a gene; V was cut back by 0 bases and J by 2 bases. The CDR3 consists of 16 residues. From germline, CDR1 is SGHTA and CDR2 FQGNSA. The CDR3 DNA sequence: TGTGCCAGCAGCTTAGCCGGACTAGCGGTCACAGATACGCAGTATTTT. This translates into CASSLAGLAVTDTQYF.

This sequence joins TRBV7-2 and TRBJ2-5; tentative D call: TRBD2 (6 bases). The J call is doubtful: the DNA matches TRBJ2-1 better. The CDR3 extends over 13 amino acids. CDR1 and CDR2 (germline): SGHTA, FQGNSA. Written as DNA, the CDR3 is TGTGCCAGCAGTCTGGACTACCAAGAGACCCAGTTCTTC. This translates into CASSLDYQETQFF.

The chain links TRBV10-3 to TRBJ1-1; D unresolved. CDR1 is ENHRY and CDR2 is SYGVKD in the germline V gene. The CDR3 runs to 20 residues. Trimming took 5 bases from V and 3 from J, leaving 31 bases between them. The CDR3 spells CAISRREVREPNRGYTEAFF. In DNA form, the CDR3 reads TGTGCCATCAGTAGAAGGGAGGTTAGGGAACCAAACAGAGGGTACACTGAAGCTTTCTTT.

The chain carries TRBV28 and TRBJ2-6, with D possibly called TRBD1 or TRBD2 (5 bases each). Germline V CDR1 and CDR2: MDHEN, SYDVKM. V dropped 1 base and J dropped 4 bases, with 8 bases sitting between them. The CDR3 totals 15 residues. CDR3 protein: CASSLLGTGANVLTF. CDR3 bases: TGTGCCAGCAGTTTATTAGGGACCGGGGCCAACGTCCTGACTTTC.

The rearrangement joins TRBV28 to TRBJ2-5; D may be TRBD2 (5 bases). CDR3 length: 13 residues. V lost 8 bases to trimming and J lost 4 bases, with 14 bases between them. Germline values: CDR1 MDHEN, CDR2 SYDVKM. The CDR3 sequence: CASRVARGETQYF. In DNA form, the CDR3 reads TGTGCCAGCCGCGTAGCTCGGGGAGAGACCCAGTACTTC.

This CDR3 is CSARTPPYGGHTYEQYF. For the CDR3, the DNA is TGCAGTGCTAGAACCCCTCCCTATGGGGGACACACCTACGAGCAGTACTTC. V is TRBV20-1 and J is TRBJ2-7; a possible D gene is TRBD1 (6 bases). The ends were cut back, 2 bases at V and 2 bases at J, with 22 bases in the middle. This CDR3 region has 17 residues. In germline, CDR1 is DFQATT, CDR2 SNEGSKA (reference sequence).

This clonotype turned up a few times. This chain connects TRBV6-6 to TRBJ1-4, with no clear D. This CDR3 has 14 residues. Germline loops: CDR1 MNHNY, CDR2 SVGAGI (reference sequence). Between the trimmed V and J ends, which lost 4 bases and 5 bases, there was a span of 11 bases. CDR3 loop: CASSLGWTNEKLFF. The DNA for the CDR3 is TGTGCCAGCAGTTTAGGGTGGACCAATGAAAAACTGTTTTTT.

The sample holds one count of this clonotype. J is TRBJ2-1 and V is TRBV6-2 or TRBV6-3; D uncertain. The germline CDR1 and CDR2 sequences are MNHEY and SVGEGT. The CDR3 is 16 residues long. Here the CDR3 reads CISSYSSFWPYNEQFF. The DNA for the CDR3 is TGTATCAGCAGTTACTCGTCCTTTTGGCCCTACAATGAGCAGTTCTTC.

The CDR3 coding sequence is TGTGCCAGCAGACGGGCAGAAGTGGGCGAGCAGTACTTC. It translates to CASRRAEVGEQYF. The chain couples TRBV2 to TRBJ2-5; no clear D. The J call may be mistaken, given a closer DNA end match to TRBJ2-7. Germline-derived CDR1 and CDR2 are SNHLY and FYNNEI. There are 13 residues in the CDR3.

This clonotype came up a few times. The chain links TRBV5-1 to TRBJ2-7; perhaps TRBD2 as D (6 bases). Germline V gene lookup returns CDR1 SGHRS and CDR2 YFSETQ. V lost 3 bases and J 0 bases, leaving 19 bases between the germline ends. The CDR3 is 17 amino acids. As DNA, the CDR3 is TGCGCCAGCAGCTCCAGTCGTAGCGGAGCGAGCTCCTACGAGCAGTACTTC. Translation: CASSSSRSGASSYEQYF. Looking up the rest from reference TRBV5-1 and TRBJ2-7 gives the full variable domain: KAGVTQTPRYLIKTRGQQVTLSCSPISGHRSVSWYQQTPGQGLQFLFEYFSETQRNKGNFPGRFSGRQFSNSRSEMNVSTLELGDSALYLCASSSSRSGASSYEQYFGPGTRLTVT.

J is TRBJ1-5 and V is TRBV29-1; the D gene is possibly TRBD1 (5 bases). This CDR3 has 13 amino acids. V was clipped by 4 bases and J by 3 bases, with 10 bases between them. Germline lookup yields CDR1 SQVTM and CDR2 ANQGSEA. The DNA of the CDR3 is TGCAGCGTTGGGCAGGGCTCCAATCAGCCCCAGCATTTT. It yields the protein CSVGQGSNQPQHF. Supplemented by reference TRBV29-1 and TRBJ1-5, the full variable domain reads SAVISQKPSRDICQRGTSLTIQCQVDSQVTMMFWYRQQPGQSLTLIATANQGSEATYESGFVIDKFPISRPNLTFSTLTVSNMSPEDSSIYLCSVGQGSNQPQHFGDGTRLSIL.

The V and J genes are TRBV5-6 and TRBJ1-2, with D perhaps matching TRBD1 (5 bases). Germline V gene lookup returns CDR1 SGHDT and CDR2 YYEEEE. The CDR3 extends over 16 amino acids. Trimming shortened V by 0 bases and J by 8 bases, and 20 bases separated the two germline ends. The CDR3 bases are TGTGCCAGCAGCTTGGCCAATTCTGGGGGACGTCGCGGCTACACCTTC. Translation gives CASSLANSGGRRGYTF.

This clonotype has ten or more counts. The chain is built from TRBV6-5 and TRBJ1-2; D not certain. The ends were cut back, 2 bases at V and 6 bases at J, with 10 bases in the middle. The germline gives CDR1 MNHEY, CDR2 SVGAGI. The CDR3 is made up of 13 amino acids. CDR3 DNA sequence: TGTGCCAGCAGTTACGAGGGTTCGCATGGCTACACCTTC. Protein product: CASSYEGSHGYTF.

The chain uses TRBV29-1 and TRBJ2-1; 9 bases are shared with TRBD2. The germline V gene encodes CDR1 SQVTM and CDR2 ANQGSEA. The ends lost 8 bases at V and 0 bases at J; junction bases unmatched: 5. CDR3 length equals 14 residues. The CDR3 sequence is CSMIAGDSYNEQFF. CDR3 nucleotide sequence: TGCAGCATGATAGCGGGGGACTCCTACAATGAGCAGTTCTTC.

This clonotype was recorded at least ten times. The chain uses TRBV12-3 or TRBV12-4 and TRBJ2-5, with a weak D call TRBD1 (7 bases). The CDR3 totals 14 residues. The germline V and J ends were trimmed by 6 bases and 1 base, with 12 bases remaining between them. The CDR3 DNA reads as TGTGCCAGCAGGGAGGGACAGAGCCAAGAGACCCAGTACTTC. The encoded protein is CASREGQSQETQYF.

The V call is TRBV20-1, the J call TRBJ1-5; possible D gene TRBD1, 5 bases. This CDR3 has 16 residues. The V gene lost 0 bases and the J gene lost 1 base, with 13 bases spanning the gap. CDR1 and CDR2 (germline): DFQATT, SNEGSKA (reference sequence). The CDR3 sequence is CSARDRPGRSNQPQHF. The CDR3 bases are TGCAGTGCTAGAGATCGACCAGGGAGGAGCAATCAGCCCCAGCATTTT.

In this sample, this clonotype turned up once. The V and J genes are TRBV15 and TRBJ2-1; D is possibly TRBD2 (6 bases). Trimming pared 1 base from V and 9 bases from J, leaving 13 bases between. This CDR3 region has 14 residues. Per germline, CDR1 LNHNV and CDR2 YYDKDF (reference sequence). The CDR3 reads CATSRARLGGEQFF. For the CDR3, the DNA is TGTGCCACCAGCAGAGCCCGATTGGGGGGTGAGCAGTTCTTC.

This clonotype was seen a few times. The chain is built from TRBV11-3 and TRBJ2-3; no definite D call. The V and J ends lost 5 bases and 0 bases respectively, with 9 bases between them. The CDR3 is 14 residues long. The germline V gene has CDR1 SGHNT and CDR2 YENEEA. The CDR3 sequence: CASSRDVSTDTQYF. Written as DNA, the CDR3 is TGTGCCAGCAGCCGAGATGTAAGCACAGATACGCAGTATTTT.